These 9 T cell receptor beta chains were all obtained from the same sample, sequenced in a study of identical twins. TCRdb fed the 5' RACE reads into MiXCR, producing one record per CDR3 protein. The sample shows 150,000 or so distinct CDR3 sequences, around 3.5% of them seen only once. The sequencing sample was made of memory T cells sorted from blood. Every receptor here comes from a man between 18 and 29 years old in good health.

This clonotype was found many times. This sequence joins TRBV3-1 and TRBJ2-7; D may match TRBD1 or TRBD2 (6 bases each). Germline CDR1 is LGHDT and CDR2 is YNNKEL (reference sequence). CDR3 length equals 12 residues. Deletions cut 2 bases from V and 5 bases from J, with 7 bases between. In DNA, the CDR3 is TGTGCCAGCAGCCAAAGGGGGGACGAGCAGTACTTC. Encoded protein: CASSQRGDEQYF.

There are many counts of this clonotype. The chain has TRBV25-1 and TRBJ2-3; 7 bases map to TRBD1. J lost 2 bases, V lost 4 bases, and 18 bases had no gene match. The CDR3 loop spans 19 amino acids. From germline, CDR1 is MGHDK and CDR2 SYGVNS. The CDR3 DNA sequence: TGTGCCAGCAGTGGCAAAGGACAGGCCAACCCGGCTGTCACAGATACGCAGTATTTT. Its translation is CASSGKGQANPAVTDTQYF.

This clonotype was observed at least ten times. The V gene is TRBV25-1, the J gene TRBJ2-5; D remains ambiguous. The V end lost 6 bases, the J end lost 5 bases, and 10 bases lay between the germline ends. Germline CDR1 reads MGHDK; CDR2 reads SYGVNS. The CDR3 is 12 amino acids. CDR3: CASRTAGETQYF. The CDR3 coding sequence is TGTGCCAGCAGGACGGCCGGGGAGACCCAGTACTTC.

This clonotype was observed many times. This sequence joins TRBV6-2 or TRBV6-3 and TRBJ2-7, with 7 bases matching TRBD2. The germline CDR1 and CDR2 sequences are MNHEY and SVGEGT. Trimming removed 0 bases from V and 6 bases from J; junction bases left unmatched: 8. The CDR3 sequence is 15 residues long. The DNA of the CDR3 is TGTGCCAGCAGTTACTCTCGTACTAGCGACATCGAGCAGTACGTC. Its translation is CASSYSRTSDIEQYV.

This clonotype was detected many times. The J gene is TRBJ2-7, the V gene TRBV3-1; D possibly corresponds to TRBD2 (6 bases). Trimming pared 1 base from V and 6 bases from J, leaving 16 bases between. There are 15 residues in the CDR3. Germline-derived CDR1 and CDR2 are LGHDT and YNNKEL (reference sequence). The CDR3, as DNA: TGTGCCAGCAGCCAAGGGACTACGCTAAGGATCGAGCAGTACTTC. Amino acids: CASSQGTTLRIEQYF.

With regard to this clonotype: With a much larger clone just one base away, this may be a read error. The chain employs TRBV5-1 and TRBJ2-3; unclear D gene. Germline CDR1 and CDR2: SGHRS and YFSETQ. The CDR3 sequence is 15 residues long. The V end was cut by 0 bases, the J end by 1 base, with 9 bases between. CDR3 sequence reads: CASSLAHAGTDTQYF. DNA of the CDR3: TGCGCCAGCAGCTTGGCACATGCTGGCACAGATACGCAGTATTTT.

This clonotype was seen a handful of times. V is TRBV4-2 and J is TRBJ2-7; D is unresolved. The CDR3 is made up of 15 amino acids. Looked up from germline, CDR1 is LGHNA and CDR2 is YNFKEQ. Trimming removed 0 bases at V and 3 bases at J, with 12 bases between. The CDR3 nucleotides read TGTGCCAGCAGCCAAGAATTTGGCCAGAGCTACGAGCAGTACTTC. This sequence encodes CASSQEFGQSYEQYF.

In this sample, this clonotype turned up many times. The V and J genes are TRBV11-3 and TRBJ2-2; D is unclear. The CDR3 length is 11 residues. Germline values: CDR1 SGHNT, CDR2 YENEEA. V was shortened by 7 bases and J by 5 bases, with 5 bases between the two germline ends. CDR3 residues: CASTQTGELFF. The CDR3 nucleotides read TGTGCCAGCACCCAAACCGGGGAGCTGTTTTTT.

This clonotype has at least ten counts. The gene calls are TRBV5-1 and TRBJ1-6; TRBD1 matches at 10 bases. Per germline, CDR1 SGHRS and CDR2 YFSETQ. The V gene end was trimmed by 4 bases and the J gene end by 4 bases; junction bases not matched to a gene: 5. This CDR3 region has 16 residues. Here the CDR3 DNA reads TGCGCCAGCAGCCAAGGGGGACAGGGGTATAATTCACCCCTCCACTTT. Its protein product is CASSQGGQGYNSPLHF.